One sample yielded the 29 T cell receptor beta chains listed below, sequenced in a study of T cells in Graves' hyperthyroidism and ophthalmopathy. RNA transcripts were the template for amplifying TCR beta CDR3 regions. TCR CDR3 regions were first amplified by RT-PCR with HTBI primers. TCRdb used MiXCR to reprocess the multiplex PCR reads, holding one entry per CDR3 protein. The data show more than 300,000 distinct CDR3 sequences, roughly 15% seen once. The sequenced material came from blood. The receptors were sampled from a woman in her twenties or thirties with Graves' ophthalmopathy.

In its sample, this clonotype was seen many times. The chain recombines TRBV5-1 with TRBJ2-1; 12 nucleotides align to TRBD2. V shed 1 base and J 0 bases; nucleotides not matched to a gene: 8. CDR1 and CDR2 (germline): SGHRS, YFSETQ. The CDR3 runs to 19 residues. In DNA, the CDR3 is TGCGCCAGCAGCTTGAGCCGACTAGCGGGGGCTAGCTCCTACAATGAGCAGTTCTTC. Translation gives CASSLSRLAGASSYNEQFF.

V gene TRBV6-4 combines with J gene TRBJ1-2; no firm D call. Germline V gene lookup returns CDR1 MRHNA and CDR2 SNTAGT. This CDR3 contains 11 residues. Trimming cost V 8 bases and J 8 bases, with 12 bases left between them. CDR3: CASWGGEGYTF. CDR3 coding DNA: TGTGCCAGCTGGGGAGGAGAGGGCTACACCTTC.

In its sample, this clonotype was seen many times. V usage is TRBV7-2 and J usage is TRBJ2-3; the D is unclear. The germline gives CDR1 SGHTA, CDR2 FQGNSA. The CDR3 consists of 16 residues. The germline V and J ends were trimmed by 3 bases and 0 bases, with 13 bases remaining between them. The chain's CDR3 is CASSFFPRRSTDTQYF. The CDR3 DNA is TGTGCCAGCAGCTTCTTTCCGCGCCGCAGCACAGATACGCAGTATTTT.

This clonotype was seen many times. V and J are TRBV30 and TRBJ1-2; 9 nucleotides align to TRBD1. The CDR3 loop spans 16 amino acids. CDR1 is GTSNPN, CDR2 SVGIG, per germline (reference sequence). V gave up 0 bases and J gave up 3 bases; unmatched junction bases: 8. The CDR3 loop reads CAWSVHRGTGYYGYTF. CDR3 bases: TGTGCCTGGAGTGTACACCGAGGGACAGGGTACTATGGCTACACCTTC.

This clonotype has at least ten counts. The rearrangement uses TRBV5-8 and TRBJ2-4, with D possibly matching TRBD1 (6 bases). CDR1 and CDR2 from the germline V gene are SGHTS and YDEGEE. The V and J ends lost 5 bases and 0 bases respectively, with 12 bases between them. This CDR3 has 15 residues. CDR3 in amino acids: CASRNRALAKNIQYF. CDR3 coding DNA: TGTGCCAGCAGAAACAGGGCGTTAGCCAAAAACATTCAGTACTTC.

This clonotype is classed as medium-sized. The chain joins TRBV7-6 to TRBJ2-7; D call uncertain. Trimming removed 5 bases from V and 4 bases from J, with 9 bases in between. Per germline, CDR1 SGHVS and CDR2 FNYEAQ. This CDR3 has 12 amino acids. The DNA of the CDR3 is TGTGCCAGCAGCGACGACATATACGAGCAGTACTTC. Translation: CASSDDIYEQYF.

The chain joins TRBV24-1 to TRBJ2-5; 9 bases fit TRBD1. The V gene end was trimmed by 4 bases and the J gene end by 1 base; junction bases not matched to a gene: 3. CDR3 length equals 15 residues. Germline CDR1 and CDR2: KGHDR and SFDVKD. For the CDR3, the DNA is TGTGCCACCAGTGACGGGACAGGGTTCCAAGAGACCCAGTACTTC. Translating it yields CATSDGTGFQETQYF.

As regards this clonotype: This may come from a read error, since a much larger clone is one base off. DNA for the CDR3: TGTGCCAGCAGCTTAAATCCTGACTATGAGCGGTTCTTC. Translation gives CASSLNPDYERFF. V is TRBV7-3 and J is TRBJ2-1; TRBD2 is a possible D gene (5 bases). From germline, CDR1 is SGHTA and CDR2 FQGTGA. The CDR3 totals 13 residues.

This clonotype was seen many times. One end of the junction varies from germline; a read error may be responsible. J is TRBJ1-1 and V is TRBV7-7; 7 bases match TRBD1. CDR3 length equals 13 residues. Germline V lookup: CDR1 SSHAT, CDR2 FNYEAQ (reference sequence). CDR3 protein: CASSIDRDTEAFF. The CDR3 bases are TGTGCTAGCAGCATCGACAGGGATACTGAAGCTTTCTTT. Full variable domain (rest looked up from reference TRBV7-7 and TRBJ1-1): GAGVSQSPRYKVTKRGQDVTLRCDPISSHATLYWYQQALGQGPEFLTYFNYEAQPDKSGLPSDRFSAERPEGSISTLTIQRTEQRDSAMYRCASSIDRDTEAFFGQGTRLTVV.

This clonotype was counted at least ten times. V gene TRBV12-3 or TRBV12-4 combines with J gene TRBJ1-2; 8 bases match TRBD1. The junction had 9 bases not matched to a gene; V was cut back by 5 bases and J by 4 bases. This CDR3 spans 15 amino acids. In nucleotides, the CDR3 is TGTGCCAGCAGTATGACAGGGGTGGTGTCCTATGGCTACACCTTC. Protein sequence: CASSMTGVVSYGYTF.

This clonotype has a count of ten or more. The chain is built from TRBV11-3 and TRBJ2-3, with D maybe TRBD2 (5 bases). This CDR3 region has 13 residues. V lost 8 bases to trimming and J lost 1 base, with 10 bases between them. The germline V gene has CDR1 SGHNT and CDR2 YENEEA. The CDR3: CASAEGGTDTQYF. The CDR3, as DNA: TGTGCCAGCGCCGAGGGAGGCACAGATACGCAGTATTTT.

This rearrangement joins TRBV10-3 to TRBJ1-2, with D unresolved. This CDR3 contains 14 residues. V lost 10 bases to trimming and J lost 3 bases, with 18 bases between them. The germline CDR1 and CDR2 sequences are ENHRY and SYGVKD. The CDR3 reads CATPRGNGYYGYTF. For the CDR3, the DNA is TGTGCCACTCCCCGGGGTAACGGGTACTATGGCTACACCTTC.

Many counts were recorded for this clonotype. The genes are TRBV29-1 and TRBJ2-6, with a weak D call TRBD1 (5 bases). The CDR3 length is 13 residues. V was pared by 5 bases and J by 0 bases, with 5 bases between. Germline V CDR1 and CDR2: SQVTM, ANQGSEA. This CDR3 reads CSVQGSGANVLTF. For the CDR3, the DNA is TGCAGCGTTCAGGGCTCTGGGGCCAACGTCCTGACTTTC.

This clonotype was observed many times. The J gene is TRBJ1-1, the V gene TRBV20-1; no clear D. This CDR3 contains 16 residues. Germline CDR1 DFQATT, CDR2 SNEGSKA (reference sequence). V was cut by 4 bases and J by 5 bases, with 23 bases left in between. CDR3: CSATEIRVIVGTEAFF. CDR3 coding DNA: TGCAGTGCTACCGAAATTAGGGTTATAGTAGGAACTGAAGCTTTCTTT.

The chain links TRBV9 to TRBJ1-4; D uncertain. The CDR3 contains 14 residues. Germline V gene sequence: CDR1 SGDLS, CDR2 YYNGEE. With 4 bases removed from V and 5 bases from J, the gap between germline ends came to 12 bases. The CDR3 nucleotides read TGTGCCAGCAGCCGGGTCGTCTCCAATGAAAAACTGTTTTTT. It yields the protein CASSRVVSNEKLFF.

The DNA for the CDR3 is TGTGCCAGCAGCTCCGTCCCGGGACAGGGGGCTGAAAACATTCAGTACTTC. As protein: CASSSVPGQGAENIQYF. The rearrangement uses TRBV7-6 and TRBJ2-4, with 12 bases that match TRBD1. CDR1 SGHVS and CDR2 FNYEAQ come from the germline V gene. The ends lost 4 bases at V and 5 bases at J; junction bases unmatched: 9. CDR3 length: 17 residues.

In its sample, this clonotype was seen many times. The CDR3 spells CASSTSGAKGETQYF. The DNA of the CDR3 is TGTGCCAGCAGCACCAGCGGGGCAAAGGGGGAGACCCAGTACTTC. V usage is TRBV11-2 and J usage is TRBJ2-5, with TRBD2 matching 7 bases. The CDR3 spans 15 residues. With 5 bases clipped from V and 5 bases from J, the junction kept 11 bases outside the gene matches. The germline V gene encodes CDR1 SGHAT and CDR2 FQNNGV.

This clonotype occurred many times. The chain has TRBV28 and TRBJ2-2; D could derive from TRBD1 or TRBD2 (5 bases each). The ends were cut back, 4 bases at V and 2 bases at J, with 8 bases in the middle. The CDR3 sequence is 14 residues long. The germline V gene encodes CDR1 MDHEN and CDR2 SYDVKM. The CDR3 protein is CASSYRDNTGELFF. The CDR3 DNA is TGTGCCAGCAGTTACCGGGACAACACCGGGGAGCTGTTTTTT.

This clonotype was seen ten or more times. V gene TRBV6-1 combines with J gene TRBJ1-1, with 9 bases that match TRBD1. This CDR3 is built from 14 residues. Losses at the gene ends were 2 bases for V and 6 bases for J; bases not matched to a gene: 4. Looked up from germline, CDR1 is MNHNS and CDR2 is SASEGT. The CDR3 here is CASSERDRVSEAFF. The CDR3 DNA follows: TGTGCCAGCAGTGAACGGGACAGGGTCTCTGAAGCTTTCTTT.

This clonotype appeared many times. The chain couples TRBV19 to TRBJ1-1; D may be TRBD1 (6 bases). CDR3 length: 16 residues. The germline gives CDR1 LNHDA, CDR2 SQIVND (reference sequence). V was cut by 3 bases and J by 2 bases, with 16 bases left in between. In nucleotides, the CDR3 is TGTGCCAGTAGTATGATTGGGACAAGGAAAAACACTGAAGCTTTCTTT. Encoded protein: CASSMIGTRKNTEAFF.

This clonotype was found many times. The chain joins TRBV2 to TRBJ1-1, with unresolved D. The V gene's germline CDR1 is SNHLY and CDR2 FYNNEI. The CDR3 has 15 residues. The V end was cut by 8 bases, the J end by 1 base, with 17 bases between. CDR3 residues: CASLREVLGNTEAFF. DNA for the CDR3: TGTGCCAGCCTTCGGGAGGTGTTAGGGAACACTGAAGCTTTCTTT.

Many counts were recorded for this clonotype. The rearrangement links TRBV9 to TRBJ2-2; 12 bases are shared with TRBD2. Germline values: CDR1 SGDLS, CDR2 YYNGEE. Unmatched junction bases numbered 6, after V lost 4 bases and J lost 8 bases. The CDR3 loop spans 15 amino acids. The CDR3 sequence is CASSPLAGGPGELFF. The CDR3 region has the DNA TGTGCCAGCAGCCCCCTAGCGGGGGGGCCTGGGGAGCTGTTTTTT.

Only a few counts were recorded for this clonotype. A single base separates this from a much larger clone, so it may be a read error. This sequence joins TRBV2 and TRBJ2-3; D could derive from TRBD1 or TRBD2 (5 bases each). Germline lookup yields CDR1 SNHLY and CDR2 FYNNEI. The CDR3 spans 17 residues. Trimming removed 7 bases at V and 2 bases at J, with 22 bases between. This CDR3 is CASTKVGARGHTDTQYF. CDR3 coding DNA: TGTGCCAGCACCAAAGTGGGAGCGAGGGGCCACACAGATACGCAGTATTTT.

This clonotype was observed a handful of times. V usage is TRBV5-4 and J usage is TRBJ2-7; 9 bases line up with TRBD1. Germline CDR1 reads SGHNT; CDR2 reads YYREEE (reference sequence). J was trimmed by 2 bases and V by 4 bases; bases with no gene match: 10. This CDR3 spans 16 amino acids. This CDR3 reads CASSQGQGNLAYEQYF. DNA for the CDR3: TGTGCCAGCAGCCAGGGACAGGGAAACTTAGCCTACGAGCAGTACTTC.

V is TRBV20-1 and J is TRBJ1-3; 8 positions match TRBD1. This CDR3 is 18 amino acids long. Germline-derived CDR1 and CDR2 are DFQATT and SNEGSKA (reference sequence). Trimming removed 3 bases from V and 0 bases from J; junction bases left unmatched: 13. The CDR3 is CSARRDRGPIYSGNTIYF. CDR3 DNA sequence: TGCAGTGCTAGGAGAGACAGGGGCCCGATATACTCTGGAAACACCATATATTTT.

This clonotype came up many times. The V and J genes are TRBV6-1 and TRBJ1-4; 7 positions agree with TRBD1. Looked up from germline, CDR1 is MNHNS and CDR2 is SASEGT. V shed 7 bases and J 7 bases; nucleotides not matched to a gene: 9. The CDR3 extends over 14 amino acids. CDR3 sequence: CASIPGTEGEKLFF. The CDR3 nucleotides read TGTGCCAGCATTCCCGGGACAGAAGGTGAAAAACTGTTTTTT.

This clonotype was recorded a few times. CDR3 sequence (DNA): TGCGCCAGCAGCCAACCGGGACATACCTACGAGCAGTACTTC. Amino acids: CASSQPGHTYEQYF. The chain uses TRBV4-1 and TRBJ2-7; D might be TRBD1 (6 bases). CDR3 size: 14 residues. CDR1 and CDR2 from the germline V gene are MGHRA and YSYEKL. Trimming cost V 2 bases and J 2 bases, with 10 bases left between them.

This clonotype was recorded many times. The chain recombines TRBV2 with TRBJ1-3; D not resolved. Trimming cost V 3 bases and J 0 bases, with 9 bases left between them. The CDR3 has 15 residues. The V gene's germline CDR1 is SNHLY and CDR2 FYNNEI. In DNA, the CDR3 is TGTGCCAGCAGTGATTGGGAGAGCTCTGGAAACACCATATATTTT. This gives the protein CASSDWESSGNTIYF.

This clonotype was counted between two and nine times. A read error is possible here, since a much larger clone lies one base away. The V call is TRBV9, the J call TRBJ2-3, with D possibly TRBD2 on 7 matching bases. Germline assignment: CDR1 SGDLS and CDR2 YYNGEE. The V and J ends lost 1 base and 5 bases respectively, with 14 bases between them. This CDR3 contains 15 residues. The CDR3 coding sequence is TGTGCCAGCAGCGTACTAGGGGGGGCCGGAGATACGCAGTATTTT. It yields the protein CASSVLGGAGDTQYF.